Below, 17 T cell receptor beta chains from the same sample are listed, as sequenced in a study of molecular identifiers for immune sequencing clone quantification. TCRdb ran MiXCR on the PCR reads and lists one entry per CDR3 protein. The data hold about 510,000 distinct CDR3 sequences, with 20% to 25% observed a single time. Sequenced input: naive CD8+ T cells from blood, with Jurkat cell RNA spiked in. The subset is: FACS-sorted CD8+CD4-CCR7+CD45RA+ naive T cells. Every receptor here comes from a human donor in good health. Some libraries in this study had Jurkat cell RNA spiked in.

Comments on this clonotype: The conserved closing phenylalanine or tryptophan is absent in this CDR3, likely reflecting a read error. The gene calls are TRBV4-3 and TRBJ1-6, with D tentatively TRBD1 (6 bases). CDR3 length equals 15 residues. V was pared by 0 bases and J by 10 bases, with 13 bases between. Per germline, CDR1 LGHNA and CDR2 YSLEER. CDR3 sequence (DNA): TGCGCCAGCAGCCAAGACTCCACAGGGCAATCACCCCTCCACTCT. Translating it yields CASSQDSTGQSPLHS.

The gene calls are TRBV20-1 and TRBJ2-7; maybe TRBD1 (5 bases). The CDR3 length is 15 residues. Germline CDR1 DFQATT, CDR2 SNEGSKA (reference sequence). V lost 0 bases to trimming and J lost 1 base, with 13 bases between them. CDR3: CSARDQGRSSYEQYF. As DNA, the CDR3 is TGCAGTGCTAGAGACCAGGGAAGGTCGTCCTACGAGCAGTACTTC.

The chain joins TRBV27 to TRBJ2-7; D is unclear. The CDR3 spans 14 residues. With 8 bases removed from V and 3 bases from J, the gap between germline ends came to 17 bases. Germline CDR1 reads MNHEY; CDR2 reads SMNVEV (reference sequence). This chain's CDR3 is CASRVGGYFYEQYF. The DNA of the CDR3 is TGTGCCAGCCGGGTAGGTGGCTACTTCTACGAGCAGTACTTC.

A note on this clonotype: A read error may be the cause here, since a much bigger clone is one base away. The V gene is TRBV6-5, the J gene TRBJ2-3; 16 bases are a match to TRBD2. This CDR3 spans 20 amino acids. Germline V gene lookup returns CDR1 MNHEY and CDR2 SVGAGI. This CDR3 is CASGYTLPGTSGGVTDTQYF. The CDR3 DNA is TGTGCCAGCGGTTACACGTTACCAGGGACTAGCGGGGGGGTTACAGATACGCAGTATTTT.

This clonotype was seen a few times. This chain links TRBV7-6 with TRBJ2-2; maybe TRBD2 (6 bases). Trimming shortened V by 5 bases and J by 2 bases, and 18 bases separated the two germline ends. CDR1 and CDR2 from the germline V gene are SGHVS and FNYEAQ. CDR3 length: 17 residues. CDR3 in DNA: TGTGCCAGCAGCGTGGTAGGGAGGTCGCCAAACACCGGGGAGCTGTTTTTT. It yields the protein CASSVVGRSPNTGELFF.

Regarding this clonotype: A much larger clone lies one base from this, so it may be a read error. CDR3 nucleotides: TGCAGTGTTAGAGAGCACAGGATTTCCTACGAGCAGTACTTC. Its protein product is CSVREHRISYEQYF. The rearrangement uses TRBV20-1 and TRBJ2-7, with a weak D call TRBD1 (5 bases). In germline, CDR1 is DFQATT, CDR2 SNEGSKA (reference sequence). The CDR3 extends over 14 amino acids.

This clonotype has a count of ten or more. The chain employs TRBV13 and TRBJ2-3; no clear D. CDR1 and CDR2 from the germline V gene are PRHDT and FYEKMQ (reference sequence). With 4 bases removed from V and 5 bases from J, the gap between germline ends came to 19 bases. This CDR3 is 16 amino acids long. CDR3 nucleotides: TGTGCCAGCAGCTCCCTCTTCTCCCTGGACGGAGATACGCAGTATTTT. Its protein product is CASSSLFSLDGDTQYF. The full variable domain, rest sourced from reference TRBV13 and TRBJ2-3, is AAGVIQSPRHLIKEKRETATLKCYPIPRHDTVYWYQQGPGQDPQFLISFYEKMQSDKGSIPDRFSAQQFSDYHSELNMSSLELGDSALYFCASSSLFSLDGDTQYFGPGTRLTVL.

This clonotype was detected a few times. The chain recombines TRBV19 with TRBJ2-2; D might be TRBD2 (6 bases). Trimming shortened V by 9 bases and J by 5 bases, and 7 bases separated the two germline ends. This CDR3 has 11 amino acids. CDR1 is LNHDA, CDR2 SQIVND, per germline (reference sequence). CDR3 loop: CASGLTGELFF. DNA for the CDR3: TGTGCCAGCGGACTAACCGGGGAGCTGTTTTTT. Variable domain in full (rest from reference TRBV19 and TRBJ2-2): DGGITQSPKYLFRKEGQNVTLSCEQNLNHDAMYWYRQDPGQGLRLIYYSQIVNDFQKGDIAEGYSVSREKKESFPLTVTSAQKNPTAFYLCASGLTGELFFGEGSRLTVL.

This clonotype was recorded at least ten times. V gene TRBV20-1 combines with J gene TRBJ2-7; no definite D call. The CDR3 runs 14 residues. Trimming pared 5 bases from V and 1 base from J, leaving 15 bases between. Germline V CDR1 and CDR2: DFQATT, SNEGSKA (reference sequence). CDR3 protein: CSALQFDGSYEQYF. CDR3 in DNA: TGCAGTGCTCTCCAATTTGACGGATCCTACGAGCAGTACTTC.

The chain links TRBV27 to TRBJ1-5; D uncertain. The CDR3 consists of 13 residues. V lost 0 bases, J lost 11 bases, and 11 bases lay in between. In germline, CDR1 is MNHEY, CDR2 SMNVEV (reference sequence). CDR3 DNA sequence: TGTGCCAGCAGTTTATCGACGGGAGGGTCCCAGCATTTT. Translation: CASSLSTGGSQHF.

This clonotype was counted at least ten times. The V gene is TRBV6-2 or TRBV6-3, the J gene TRBJ1-5; D is undetermined. The CDR3 totals 15 residues. Trimming took off 7 bases at V and 2 bases at J, with 15 bases between the two ends. CDR1 is MNHEY and CDR2 is SVGEGT in the germline V gene. The CDR3 DNA reads as TGTGCCAGCACCAAAGACGCGCAGGGCAATCAGCCCCAGCATTTT. This gives the protein CASTKDAQGNQPQHF.

A word on this clonotype: A much larger clone differs from this one at a single base, so this may be a read error. The conserved phenylalanine or tryptophan is not found at the CDR3 terminus, so this likely reflects a read error. CDR3 amino acids: CASSWDPPEQYS. The DNA of the CDR3 is TGTGCCAGCAGTTGGGACCCTCCCGAGCAGTACTCC. The chain is built from TRBV6-2 or TRBV6-3 and TRBJ2-7, with D perhaps assigned TRBD1 or TRBD2 (5 bases each). V was shortened by 4 bases and J by 6 bases, with 10 bases between the two germline ends. In germline, CDR1 is MNHEY, CDR2 SVGEGT. The CDR3 loop spans 12 amino acids.

This clonotype was seen at least ten times. The V gene is TRBV29-1, the J gene TRBJ1-2; maybe TRBD1 (6 bases). CDR1 and CDR2 from the germline V gene are SQVTM and ANQGSEA. V was cut by 3 bases and J by 4 bases, with 15 bases left in between. The length of the CDR3 is 14 residues. Written as DNA, the CDR3 is TGCAGCGTTGATGACAGGCCCCGAGCCTATGGCTACACCTTC. This encodes CSVDDRPRAYGYTF.

This clonotype was picked up many times. The chain has TRBV3-1 and TRBJ2-7; D uncertain. CDR3 size: 12 residues. V lost 4 bases to trimming and J lost 4 bases, with 8 bases between them. The germline V gene has CDR1 LGHDT and CDR2 YNNKEL (reference sequence). CDR3 sequence: CASSRDLYEQYF. The CDR3, as DNA: TGTGCCAGCAGCCGCGACTTGTACGAGCAGTACTTC.

This clonotype was recorded a few times. The V call is TRBV9, the J call TRBJ2-1, with 7 bases lining up with TRBD2. The junction had 12 bases not matched to a gene; V was cut back by 0 bases and J by 9 bases. Germline V gene data show CDR1 as SGDLS and CDR2 as YYNGEE. The CDR3 extends over 16 amino acids. In DNA form, the CDR3 reads TGTGCCAGCAGCGTAGAACGGGAGGTCAGGTACGGTGAGCAGTTCTTC. This codes for CASSVEREVRYGEQFF. Supplemented by reference TRBV9 and TRBJ2-1, the full variable domain reads DSGVTQTPKHLITATGQRVTLRCSPRSGDLSVYWYQQSLDQGLQFLIQYYNGEERAKGNILERFSAQQFPDLHSELNLSSLELGDSALYFCASSVEREVRYGEQFFGPGTRLTVL.

The DNA of the CDR3 is TGTGCCAGCAGTGTTATGGGTACGGACACTGAAGCTTTCTTT. This gives the protein CASSVMGTDTEAFF. This sequence joins TRBV27 and TRBJ1-1, with D uncertain. Germline CDR1 MNHEY, CDR2 SMNVEV (reference sequence). Trimming took 5 bases from V and 3 from J, leaving 13 bases between them. The CDR3 runs to 14 residues.

This clonotype was recorded at least ten times. The chain employs TRBV12-3 or TRBV12-4 and TRBJ2-3; perhaps TRBD1 as D (5 bases). CDR3 length: 17 residues. Trimming stripped 6 bases from V and 4 bases from J, with 23 bases between. For the CDR3, the DNA is TGTGCCAGCAGGCTCCGGCTGGGTCCCCGCAGGGCAGATACGCAGTATTTT. Translated: CASRLRLGPRRADTQYF.